This TCR beta chain originates from a study of a mutant IDH1 vaccine in newly diagnosed glioma. At the level of the study: Beginning 4-6 weeks after radiotherapy alone, or with temozolomide cycles, vaccination took place. Treated patients had a mean age of approximately 41 years and a sex split that was roughly 60% male and about 40% female.

Points from the study as a whole: Detectable vaccine-induced immune responses arose in 80% to 95% of patients. Pseudoprogression appeared unlinked to shifts in leading peripheral T cell clonotypes.

The time point: week 5, during vaccination. A 20-mer mutant IDH1 peptide at 300 ug was injected subcutaneously with topical imiquimod. Sequencing used immunoSEQ multiplex PCR; TCRdb keeps in-frame clones, though not all of them. The table has 40,000 to 60,000 clones, around 80% seen once. This clone appeared a few times. What it recognizes is unknown. There are 13 residues in the CDR3. The V end was cut by 6 bases, the J end by 10 bases, with 18 bases between. Germline values: CDR1 MNHNS, CDR2 SASEGT. The source of this sequence is a woman in her thirties or forties with glioma. This material consisted of PBMCs, taken from a glioma patient whose treatment included an IDH1 peptide vaccine. V and J are TRBV6-1 and TRBJ1-2; tentative D call: TRBD1 (6 bases). The CDR3 loop is CASSQQGPGVYTF. The CDR3 coding sequence is TGTGCCAGCAGCCAACAGGGACCGGGAGTCTACACCTTC.